This is a list of T cell receptor beta chains from one sample in a study of patients and donors after allogeneic stem cell transplantation. TCRdb passed the RT-PCR reads through MiXCR, listing each CDR3 protein once. The sample consists of hundreds of thousands of distinct CDR3 sequences, approximately 16% of them appearing once. Sequences were obtained from blood, either unsorted or a sorted T cell fraction (not recorded which). These receptors were taken from a human donor who was either an allogeneic HSCT recipient or a stem cell or donor lymphocyte infusion donor (not recorded which). It is not recorded whose cells these are; they may come from a transplant donor. Each CDR3 is given with its conserved first and last residue. D genes are given only for firm matches. Size tells how often a clone was seen (once, few, many) or the class of an expanded clone, and some rows leave it out.

TRBJ2-7 - many TRBV12-3/TRBV12-4 CASSLVPGSYEQYF TGTGCCAGCAGTTTAGTACCGGGGTCCTACGAGCAGTACTTC
TRBJ2-7 TRBD2 - TRBV6-1 CASSKAGVSSYEQYF TGTGCCAGCAGTAAAGCGGGAGTCAGCTCCTACGAGCAGTACTTC
TRBJ2-3 - few TRBV19 CASADRQVTDTQYF TGTGCCAGTGCAGACAGGCAGGTAACAGATACGCAGTATTTT
TRBJ1-2 - few TRBV20-1 CSARVNYGYTF TGCAGTGCCAGGGTAAACTATGGCTACACCTTC
TRBJ2-1 - - TRBV7-9 CASSRLGEQFF TGTGCCAGCAGCCGGCTAGGAGAGCAGTTCTTC
TRBJ1-2 - few TRBV12-3/TRBV12-4 CASSYQGFKGYTF TGTGCCAGCAGTTATCAGGGGTTCAAAGGCTACACCTTC
TRBJ2-7 TRBD1 few TRBV6-5 CATVQGSHEQYF TGTGCCACCGTACAGGGGTCCCACGAGCAGTACTTC
TRBJ2-1 TRBD2 - TRBV2 CASTSGGTYNEQFF TGTGCCAGCACTAGCGGGGGAACCTACAATGAGCAGTTCTTC
TRBJ1-4 - - TRBV7-2 CASSLMGQRLFF TGTGCCAGCAGCTTAATGGGCCAACGGCTGTTTTTT
TRBJ1-3 - - TRBV20-1 CSAAAYGNTIYF TGCAGTGCTGCCGCGTATGGAAACACCATATATTTT
TRBJ2-1 TRBD2 few TRBV4-3 CASSHRLAGEKYNEQFF TGCGCCAGCAGCCACAGACTAGCGGGGGAAAAATACAATGAGCAGTTCTTC
TRBJ2-3 TRBD2 few TRBV15 CATSRDLAGITDTQYF TGTGCCACCAGCAGAGATCTAGCGGGGATCACAGATACGCAGTATTTT
TRBJ2-7 - few TRBV5-1 CASSPAPGPYEQYF TGCGCCAGCAGCCCTGCTCCTGGGCCCTACGAGCAGTACTTC
TRBJ2-5 - few TRBV5-1 CASSLAGGPGPVETQYF TGCGCCAGCAGCTTGGCTGGCGGTCCTGGGCCCGTCGAGACCCAGTACTTC
TRBJ1-6 - - TRBV27 CASTRNSLGNSPLHF TGTGCCAGCACCCGAAACAGTTTGGGGAATTCACCCCTCCACTTT
TRBJ2-1 - few TRBV4-1 CASGEPGKAANEQFF TGCGCCAGCGGGGAGCCGGGAAAGGCGGCCAATGAGCAGTTCTTC
TRBJ2-2 TRBD2 - TRBV11-2 CASSARGLAGNTGELFF TGTGCCAGCAGCGCCAGAGGACTAGCGGGAAACACCGGGGAGCTGTTTTTT
TRBJ1-2 - few TRBV7-9 CASSLAGHPYGYTF TGTGCCAGCAGCTTAGCCGGACACCCCTATGGCTACACCTTC
TRBJ2-2 - few TRBV3-1 CASSRARRGVAGELFF TGTGCCAGCAGCCGAGCCAGGCGCGGGGTAGCCGGGGAGCTGTTTTTT
TRBJ1-3 - many TRBV20-1 CSARDGRGGTIYF TGCAGTGCTAGAGATGGCCGAGGGGGCACCATATATTTT
TRBJ1-1 - - TRBV10-3 CAISAEGGHTEAFF TGTGCCATCAGTGCCGAAGGAGGGCACACTGAAGCTTTCTTT
TRBJ1-1 - - TRBV21-1 CATNRRRGEAFF TGTGCCACGAACCGACGACGGGGTGAAGCTTTCTTT
TRBJ2-5 - few TRBV14 CASSLRRTGFQETQYF TGTGCCAGCAGCCTCAGAAGGACTGGGTTTCAAGAGACCCAGTACTTC
TRBJ2-1 TRBD2 - TRBV5-1 CASSLAGGPYYNEQFF TGCGCCAGCAGCTTGGCGGGAGGGCCTTACTACAATGAGCAGTTCTTC
TRBJ2-1 - - TRBV12-3/TRBV12-4 CASSLGGVWQFF TGTGCCAGCAGTTTAGGGGGGGTTTGGCAGTTCTTC
TRBJ2-1 TRBD2 few TRBV5-1 CASSLTSGGVYNEQFF TGCGCCAGCAGCTTAACTAGCGGGGGAGTTTACAATGAGCAGTTCTTC
TRBJ1-1 TRBD1 - TRBV25-1 CASRPTGENTEAFF TGTGCCAGCAGACCGACAGGGGAAAACACTGAAGCTTTCTTT
TRBJ2-5 - many TRBV7-2 CASSPRVQETQYF TGTGCCAGCAGCCCCCGAGTTCAAGAGACCCAGTACTTC
TRBJ1-2 - - TRBV7-2 CASSSRINHGYTF TGTGCCAGCAGCTCCCGGATAAACCATGGCTACACCTTC
TRBJ1-1 - - TRBV10-3 CATALGGDGKTEAFF TGTGCCACGGCCCTCGGTGGGGATGGAAAAACTGAAGCTTTCTTT
TRBJ1-2 - few TRBV9 CASSVTGRGYGYTF TGTGCCAGCAGCGTAACCGGGAGAGGCTATGGCTACACCTTC
TRBJ2-6 - - TRBV2 CASSAYGGRGGANVLTF TGTGCCAGCAGTGCTTACGGGGGGCGCGGTGGGGCCAACGTCCTGACTTTC
TRBJ1-3 - - TRBV2 CASSDKGYSGNTIYF TGTGCCAGCAGTGACAAGGGTTACTCTGGAAACACCATATATTTT
TRBJ2-3 TRBD2 few TRBV20-1 CSASAGTSGRRTDTQYF TGCAGTGCTAGTGCCGGGACTAGCGGGAGAAGGACAGATACGCAGTATTTT
TRBJ2-3 - few TRBV20-1 CSAIPTGWGADTQYF TGCAGTGCCATCCCTACGGGATGGGGCGCAGATACGCAGTATTTT
TRBJ1-1 - - TRBV11-2 CASSLVRQGSTEAFF TGTGCCAGCAGCTTAGTGCGGCAGGGGAGCACTGAAGCTTTCTTT
TRBJ2-3 - few TRBV11-2 CASSVPGESTDTQYF TGTGCCAGCAGCGTACCGGGGGAGAGCACAGATACGCAGTATTTT
TRBJ1-6 - - TRBV10-3 CAIRIQSSYNSPLHF TGTGCCATCAGGATCCAGAGCTCCTATAATTCACCCCTCCACTTT
TRBJ1-1 TRBD1 few TRBV7-8 CASSAPQGADTEAFF TGTGCCAGCAGCGCCCCCCAGGGGGCAGACACTGAAGCTTTCTTT
TRBJ2-1 - few TRBV27 CASSNTPGEQFF TGTGCCAGCAGTAATACCCCGGGTGAGCAGTTCTTC
TRBJ2-1 TRBD2 few TRBV20-1 CSARDRAGGYNEQFF TGCAGTGCTAGAGACCGGGCGGGGGGGTACAATGAGCAGTTCTTC
TRBJ1-1 - - TRBV5-1 CASKSEPEAFF TGCGCCAGCAAATCCGAGCCTGAAGCTTTCTTT
TRBJ2-1 - - TRBV20-1 CSAKGAGVVYNEQFF TGCAGTGCTAAGGGGGCGGGAGTGGTCTACAATGAGCAGTTCTTC